Listed below are T cell receptor beta chains from one sample, sequenced in a study of CD8 T cells in ankylosing spondylitis. TCRdb re-called the 5' RACE reads with MiXCR, one entry per CDR3 protein. The sample contains under 450,000 distinct CDR3 sequences, 20% to 25% of which appear only once. Sequencing was done on a sample of blood, either unsorted or a sorted T cell fraction (not recorded which). The origin of the receptors is a male donor with ankylosing spondylitis or in good health (not recorded which). CDR3s include the opening cysteine and the closing phenylalanine or tryptophan. Fields, in order: J gene, clone size, V gene, D gene, CDR3 protein, CDR3 DNA. The D gene is left open where the match is weak. Some rows have no size entry. The others give once, few or many, or a class for an expanded clone.

j_gene: TRBJ2-6; abundance: few; v_gene: TRBV29-1; d_gene: NA; CDR3aa: CSVTENSGANVLTF; CDR3nt: TGCAGCGTCACTGAGAACTCTGGGGCCAACGTCCTGACTTTC
j_gene: TRBJ2-5; abundance: NA; v_gene: TRBV4-1; d_gene: TRBD2; CDR3aa: CASSPLLAGGIETQYF; CDR3nt: TGCGCCAGCAGCCCCCTTCTAGCGGGGGGGATTGAGACCCAGTACTTC
j_gene: TRBJ2-7; abundance: few; v_gene: TRBV27; d_gene: NA; CDR3aa: CASSLGVPNLYEQYF; CDR3nt: TGTGCCAGCAGCCTCGGTGTTCCAAACCTCTACGAGCAGTACTTC
j_gene: TRBJ1-2; abundance: few; v_gene: TRBV28; d_gene: NA; CDR3aa: CASSAGGEPNYGYTF; CDR3nt: TGTGCCAGCAGTGCCGGGGGCGAACCTAACTATGGCTACACCTTC
j_gene: TRBJ2-2; abundance: few; v_gene: TRBV12-3/TRBV12-4; d_gene: TRBD1; CDR3aa: CASSPTGDGELFF; CDR3nt: TGTGCCAGCAGTCCGACAGGGGACGGGGAGCTGTTTTTT
j_gene: TRBJ2-3; abundance: NA; v_gene: TRBV20-1; d_gene: TRBD2; CDR3aa: CNASPPSGGGFGTDTQYF; CDR3nt: TGCAACGCGAGCCCCCCTAGCGGGGGGGGGTTCGGCACAGATACGCAGTATTTT
j_gene: TRBJ2-7; abundance: few; v_gene: TRBV19; d_gene: NA; CDR3aa: CASSTGGYEQYF; CDR3nt: TGTGCCAGTAGTACTGGGGGATACGAGCAGTACTTC
j_gene: TRBJ2-3; abundance: NA; v_gene: TRBV4-1; d_gene: TRBD2; CDR3aa: CASSQGVAGTTDTQYF; CDR3nt: TGCGCCAGCAGCCAAGGGGTAGCGGGGACCACAGATACGCAGTATTTT
j_gene: TRBJ2-1; abundance: NA; v_gene: TRBV4-1; d_gene: NA; CDR3aa: CASSQQGEDNEQFF; CDR3nt: TGCGCCAGCAGCCAGCAGGGGGAGGACAATGAGCAGTTCTTC
j_gene: TRBJ2-7; abundance: NA; v_gene: TRBV30; d_gene: NA; CDR3aa: CAWGEGSEQYF; CDR3nt: TGTGCCTGGGGCGAGGGATCCGAGCAGTACTTC
j_gene: TRBJ2-5; abundance: NA; v_gene: TRBV7-8; d_gene: TRBD2; CDR3aa: CASSFLAGEVQETQYF; CDR3nt: TGTGCCAGCAGCTTCCTAGCGGGGGAGGTACAAGAGACCCAGTACTTC
j_gene: TRBJ2-1; abundance: NA; v_gene: TRBV3-1; d_gene: NA; CDR3aa: CASSQDSPQAFGRGSYNEQFF; CDR3nt: TGTGCCAGCAGCCAAGATAGCCCCCAGGCGTTTGGGCGGGGCTCCTACAATGAGCAGTTCTTC
j_gene: TRBJ2-7; abundance: few; v_gene: TRBV5-6; d_gene: TRBD1; CDR3aa: CASSISDRSPFYEQYF; CDR3nt: TGTGCCAGCAGCATATCGGACAGGTCCCCCTTCTACGAGCAGTACTTC
j_gene: TRBJ2-3; abundance: NA; v_gene: TRBV29-1; d_gene: NA; CDR3aa: CSVVWADTQYF; CDR3nt: TGCAGCGTTGTGTGGGCAGATACGCAGTATTTT
j_gene: TRBJ2-7; abundance: few; v_gene: TRBV10-3; d_gene: TRBD1; CDR3aa: CAIKGTGGDEQYF; CDR3nt: TGTGCCATCAAAGGGACAGGGGGCGACGAGCAGTACTTC
j_gene: TRBJ1-4; abundance: NA; v_gene: TRBV10-3; d_gene: TRBD1; CDR3aa: CAISVAGTDEKLFF; CDR3nt: TGTGCCATCAGTGTTGCCGGGACAGACGAAAAACTGTTTTTT
j_gene: TRBJ1-2; abundance: NA; v_gene: TRBV9; d_gene: NA; CDR3aa: CASSRGRGYTF; CDR3nt: TGTGCCAGCAGTAGGGGACGGGGCTACACCTTC
j_gene: TRBJ2-3; abundance: few; v_gene: TRBV11-1; d_gene: TRBD2; CDR3aa: CASSLVVRLAGTSTDTQYF; CDR3nt: TGTGCCAGCAGCTTAGTGGTTCGACTAGCGGGGACTAGCACAGATACGCAGTATTTT
j_gene: TRBJ2-2; abundance: NA; v_gene: TRBV7-9; d_gene: TRBD2; CDR3aa: CASRLAGANGELFF; CDR3nt: TGTGCCTCTCGACTAGCGGGGGCCAACGGGGAGCTGTTTTTT
j_gene: TRBJ2-3; abundance: NA; v_gene: TRBV11-2; d_gene: TRBD2; CDR3aa: CASSPVLRGGTDTQYF; CDR3nt: TGTGCCAGCAGCCCGGTCCTTCGGGGGGGCACAGATACGCAGTATTTT
j_gene: TRBJ2-7; abundance: NA; v_gene: TRBV19; d_gene: NA; CDR3aa: CASSPSTSAYEQYF; CDR3nt: TGTGCCAGTAGTCCCAGCACGTCTGCCTACGAGCAGTACTTC
j_gene: TRBJ2-7; abundance: many; v_gene: TRBV27; d_gene: NA; CDR3aa: CASSLSGLSSYEQYF; CDR3nt: TGTGCCAGCAGTTTATCCGGATTGAGCTCCTACGAGCAGTACTTC
j_gene: TRBJ1-2; abundance: few; v_gene: TRBV7-9; d_gene: TRBD1; CDR3aa: CASSYPTGGVYGYTF; CDR3nt: TGTGCCAGCAGCTACCCGACAGGGGGCGTATATGGCTACACCTTC
j_gene: TRBJ1-3; abundance: NA; v_gene: TRBV4-2; d_gene: NA; CDR3aa: CASSQDAHRVYF; CDR3nt: TGTGCCAGCAGCCAAGATGCCCACAGGGTATATTTT
j_gene: TRBJ2-7; abundance: NA; v_gene: TRBV20-1; d_gene: TRBD2; CDR3aa: CSARRGAYEQYF; CDR3nt: TGCAGTGCTAGGCGGGGGGCCTACGAGCAGTACTTC
j_gene: TRBJ2-1; abundance: once; v_gene: TRBV2; d_gene: NA; CDR3aa: CASSSPPGGLWSEQFF; CDR3nt: TGTGCCAGCAGTTCTCCCCCGGGGGGCCTATGGAGTGAGCAGTTCTTC
j_gene: TRBJ2-7; abundance: few; v_gene: TRBV7-9; d_gene: NA; CDR3aa: CASRSTGRGEQYF; CDR3nt: TGTGCCAGCAGATCCACAGGGCGCGGCGAGCAGTACTTC
j_gene: TRBJ1-2; abundance: few; v_gene: TRBV6-5; d_gene: NA; CDR3aa: CASSYSRGGDGYTF; CDR3nt: TGTGCCAGCAGTTACTCGAGGGGGGGCGATGGCTACACCTTC
j_gene: TRBJ2-1; abundance: many; v_gene: TRBV12-3/TRBV12-4; d_gene: NA; CDR3aa: CASSFQEDEQFF; CDR3nt: TGTGCCAGCAGTTTCCAGGAAGATGAGCAGTTCTTC